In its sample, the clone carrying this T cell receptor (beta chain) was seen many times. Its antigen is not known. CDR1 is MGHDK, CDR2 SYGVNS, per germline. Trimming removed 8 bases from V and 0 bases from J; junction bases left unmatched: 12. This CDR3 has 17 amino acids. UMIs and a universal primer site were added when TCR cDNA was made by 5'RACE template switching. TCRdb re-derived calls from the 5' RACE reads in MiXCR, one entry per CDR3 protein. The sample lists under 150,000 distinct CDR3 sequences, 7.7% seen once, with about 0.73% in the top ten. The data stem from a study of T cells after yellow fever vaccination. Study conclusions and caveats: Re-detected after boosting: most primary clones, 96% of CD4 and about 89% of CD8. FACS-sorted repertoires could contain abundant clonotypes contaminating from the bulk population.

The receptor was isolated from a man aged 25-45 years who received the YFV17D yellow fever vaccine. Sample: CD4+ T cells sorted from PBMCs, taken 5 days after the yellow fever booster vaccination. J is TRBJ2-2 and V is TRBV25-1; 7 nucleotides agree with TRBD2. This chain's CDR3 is CASPPKGGRSNTGELFF. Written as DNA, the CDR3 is TGTGCCAGCCCCCCCAAGGGCGGGAGATCGAACACCGGGGAGCTGTTTTTT.